Following are 9 T cell receptor beta chains from one sample sequenced in a study of shared T cell receptors in the human thymus. This table comes from immunoSEQ multiplex PCR, and its TCRdb copy is limited to in-frame clones, with some not included. The sample shows about 660,000 clones, 70% to 90% of them seen only once. The data were also submitted as part of a second study, on human thymus T cells.

The sequencing sample was made of thymocytes. Receptors originate from a boy under two years old with a congenital heart defect.

CDR3 protein: CASSQDGDRGGPATEAFF. As DNA, the CDR3 is TGCGCCAGCAGCCAAGATGGAGATAGGGGGGGGCCGGCCACTGAAGCTTTCTTT. The rearrangement joins TRBV4-3 to TRBJ1-1; possibly TRBD1 for D (6 bases). Germline CDR1 reads LGHNA; CDR2 reads YSLEER. The CDR3 length is 18 residues. Trimming left V 0 bases short and J 4 bases short, with 21 bases between.

V is TRBV6-1 and J is TRBJ1-2; maybe TRBD1 (6 bases). The CDR3 is 18 amino acids. Per germline, CDR1 MNHNS and CDR2 SASEGT. V was shortened by 2 bases and J by 1 base, with 20 bases between the two germline ends. In DNA form, the CDR3 reads TGTGCCAGCAGTGAACACCCACACAACAGGGCCTTTAACTATGGCTACACCTTC. Residues: CASSEHPHNRAFNYGYTF.

The V call is TRBV27, the J call TRBJ1-5, with 11 bases fitting TRBD1. The CDR3 contains 24 residues. The germline CDR1 and CDR2 sequences are MNHEY and SMNVEV (reference sequence). The ends lost 5 bases at V and 0 bases at J; junction bases unmatched: 27. This CDR3 is CASSPLMTSSTRTGGRGSNQPQHF. In DNA form, the CDR3 reads TGTGCCAGCAGTCCCCTAATGACCAGCAGTACCCGGACAGGGGGCCGGGGTAGCAATCAGCCCCAGCATTTT.

This clone appeared once. This chain links TRBV11-2 with TRBJ2-1, with a possible D match to TRBD2 (5 bases). The germline CDR1 and CDR2 sequences are SGHAT and FQNNGV. V was trimmed by 1 base and J by 4 bases, leaving 8 bases between them. The CDR3 contains 14 residues. The CDR3 DNA reads as TGTGCCAGCAGCTTAGCGGGGATTTACAATGAGCAGTTCTTC. This sequence encodes CASSLAGIYNEQFF.

The chain carries TRBV6-1 and TRBJ1-5; the D gene is possibly TRBD1 (5 bases). Trimming pared 4 bases from V and 2 bases from J, leaving 15 bases between. This CDR3 region has 16 residues. Germline CDR1 reads MNHNS; CDR2 reads SASEGT. CDR3 DNA: TGTGCCAGCAGTGGAGGGAGGGGTGGGGGCAATCAGCCCCAGCATTTT. Its translation: CASSGGRGGGNQPQHF.

The rearrangement links TRBV27 to TRBJ2-7; D is undetermined. Germline CDR1 reads MNHEY; CDR2 reads SMNVEV (reference sequence). V lost 0 bases, J lost 3 bases, and 9 bases lay in between. This CDR3 has 14 amino acids. The CDR3 region has the DNA TGTGCCAGCAGTTTATCCAGGCAGAACTACGAGCAGTACTTC. Protein sequence: CASSLSRQNYEQYF.

The CDR3, as DNA: TGTGCCAGCAGATACGGACTACCCCCTTACGAGCAGTACTTC. Translating it yields CASRYGLPPYEQYF. The chain carries TRBV7-9 and TRBJ2-7, with D perhaps matching TRBD2 (6 bases). Germline V gene data show CDR1 as SEHNR and CDR2 as FQNEAQ (reference sequence). The CDR3 loop spans 14 amino acids. V lost 6 bases to trimming and J lost 4 bases, with 16 bases between them.

This clone was found a few times. The chain is built from TRBV6-5 and TRBJ2-2; 8 bases line up with TRBD2. Germline lookup yields CDR1 MNHEY and CDR2 SVGAGI. The CDR3 runs to 15 residues. The V gene end was trimmed by 5 bases and the J gene end by 4 bases; junction bases not matched to a gene: 6. This CDR3 is CASSSLTSGTGELFF. CDR3 nucleotide sequence: TGTGCCAGCAGTAGTCTTACTAGCGGCACCGGGGAGCTGTTTTTT.

V usage is TRBV5-8 and J usage is TRBJ1-5; TRBD1 is a possible D gene (5 bases). The germline V gene encodes CDR1 SGHTS and CDR2 YDEGEE. The CDR3 runs 15 residues. With 4 bases removed from V and 4 bases from J, the gap between germline ends came to 15 bases. The CDR3 region has the DNA TGTGCCAGCAGCCCTAGCACAGGACTAAATCAGCCCCAGCATTTT. Translating it yields CASSPSTGLNQPQHF.